A selection of T cell receptor beta chains follows, all from one sample in a study of T cells in Graves' hyperthyroidism and ophthalmopathy. Each CDR3 protein is one row after TCRdb ran MiXCR on the multiplex PCR reads. This repertoire shows around 720,000 distinct CDR3 sequences, about a third found once; its top ten account for more than 25%. Sequenced input: blood. The receptors derive from a woman between 40 and 50 years old with Graves' hyperthyroidism. Both conserved end residues are trimmed from each CDR3. Each record gives: CDR3 protein, V gene, J gene.

CDR3 protein: SSRVRVPSGGQQF
V gene: TRBV29-1
J gene: TRBJ2-1

CDR3 protein: ASSPTLRDEQY
V gene: TRBV9
J gene: TRBJ2-7

CDR3 protein: SVQSLGTQY
V gene: TRBV29-1
J gene: TRBJ2-5

CDR3 protein: ASSLRVSRGYEQY
V gene: TRBV12-3/TRBV12-4
J gene: TRBJ2-7

CDR3 protein: SASRFGGPF
V gene: TRBV20-1
J gene: TRBJ2-7

CDR3 protein: ASSTRPRHSNQPQH
V gene: TRBV2
J gene: TRBJ1-5

CDR3 protein: SARDLGEALY
V gene: TRBV20-1
J gene: TRBJ2-3

CDR3 protein: ASSIYRGAGELF
V gene: TRBV6-5
J gene: TRBJ2-2

CDR3 protein: ATSGDWGEAF
V gene: TRBV24-1
J gene: TRBJ1-1

CDR3 protein: ASSPDRDRVNEQY
V gene: TRBV7-2
J gene: TRBJ2-7

CDR3 protein: ATSTDRGSGAF
V gene: TRBV15
J gene: TRBJ1-1

CDR3 protein: ASTQQVGGTAEAF
V gene: TRBV2
J gene: TRBJ1-1

CDR3 protein: SAMGLAGYEQY
V gene: TRBV20-1
J gene: TRBJ2-7

CDR3 protein: ASSYGERQPQH
V gene: TRBV6-5
J gene: TRBJ1-5

CDR3 protein: ASSRKGSQASPLH
V gene: TRBV12-3/TRBV12-4
J gene: TRBJ1-6

CDR3 protein: AIRTQGGELF
V gene: TRBV10-3
J gene: TRBJ2-2

CDR3 protein: ASSYAGQYTDTQY
V gene: TRBV7-3
J gene: TRBJ2-3

CDR3 protein: ASSTRTVNTEAF
V gene: TRBV19
J gene: TRBJ1-1

CDR3 protein: ASSSLDSAGELF
V gene: TRBV5-4
J gene: TRBJ2-2